This section outlines one T cell receptor (beta chain) sequence together with its context. No antigen is known for it. J lost 5 bases, V lost 5 bases, and 5 bases had no gene match. From germline, CDR1 is ENHRY and CDR2 SYGVKD. This CDR3 spans 13 amino acids. The data were taken from a study of T cells in Graves' hyperthyroidism and ophthalmopathy. Any patient presenting with uncontrolled infection, other autoimmune disease, pregnancy or lactation was left out. Amplified regions were TCR beta CDR3 sequences from RNA transcripts. First-round RT-PCR of the TCR CDR3 relied on the HTBI primer set. A single record per CDR3 protein comes from TCRdb applying MiXCR to the multiplex PCR reads. The table has 500,000 to 650,000 distinct CDR3 sequences, 40% to 55% seen once. General study results and limits: Median prediction lead before ophthalmopathy onset was about 6.7 months with the model. A model using 13 V-J features told ophthalmopathy apart from stable hyperthyroidism. Among thyroid clonotypes expanded above 0.001, most also appeared in blood.

The TCR originated in an adult woman with Graves' disease, either hyperthyroidism or ophthalmopathy (not recorded which). The J gene is TRBJ2-7, the V gene TRBV10-3, with 8 bases aligning to TRBD1. The specimen was peripheral blood or thyroid tissue (not recorded which). The CDR3 spells CAISLGQGNEQYF. The CDR3 nucleotides are TGTGCCATCAGTTTAGGACAGGGTAACGAGCAGTACTTC.